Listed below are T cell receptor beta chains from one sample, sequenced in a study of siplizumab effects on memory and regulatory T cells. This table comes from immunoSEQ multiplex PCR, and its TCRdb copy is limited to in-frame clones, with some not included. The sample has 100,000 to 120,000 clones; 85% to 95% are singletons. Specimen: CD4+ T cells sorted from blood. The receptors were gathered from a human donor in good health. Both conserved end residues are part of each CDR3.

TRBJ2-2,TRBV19,CASSYLNAGELFF
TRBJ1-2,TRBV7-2,CASNLGWEDYGYTF
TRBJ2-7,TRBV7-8,CASSLAFAGGYEQYF
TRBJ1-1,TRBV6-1,CASSVRGKNTEAFF
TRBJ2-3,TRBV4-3,CASSQEGLAGSTQYF
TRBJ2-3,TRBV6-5,CASSSHRGQGTDTQYF
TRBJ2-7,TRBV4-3,CASSQELGPGPYEQYF
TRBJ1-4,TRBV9,CASSVATGTNEKLFF
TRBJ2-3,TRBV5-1,CASSNGLAGDGDTQYF
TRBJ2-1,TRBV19,CASSIVAVNPYNEQFF
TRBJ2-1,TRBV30,CAWSHRGQTYNEQFF
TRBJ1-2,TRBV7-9,CASSLGGARSGYTF
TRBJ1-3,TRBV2,CASTDPAAGSGNTIYF
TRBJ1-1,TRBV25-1,CASSEYNGGTEAFF
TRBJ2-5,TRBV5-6,CASSRLETQYF
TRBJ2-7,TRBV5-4,CASSLQGLGEQYF
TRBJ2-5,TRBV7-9,CASSLGSTQETQYF
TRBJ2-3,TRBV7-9,CASSSQGASTDTQYF
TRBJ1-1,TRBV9,CASSVDSRGYAFF
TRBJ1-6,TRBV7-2,CASSSWTRGNSPLHF
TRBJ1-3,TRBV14,CASSQVLASSGNTIYF
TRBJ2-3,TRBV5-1,CASSPTSGTDTQYF
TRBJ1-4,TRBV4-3,CASSQEGGRGAKRDNEKLFF